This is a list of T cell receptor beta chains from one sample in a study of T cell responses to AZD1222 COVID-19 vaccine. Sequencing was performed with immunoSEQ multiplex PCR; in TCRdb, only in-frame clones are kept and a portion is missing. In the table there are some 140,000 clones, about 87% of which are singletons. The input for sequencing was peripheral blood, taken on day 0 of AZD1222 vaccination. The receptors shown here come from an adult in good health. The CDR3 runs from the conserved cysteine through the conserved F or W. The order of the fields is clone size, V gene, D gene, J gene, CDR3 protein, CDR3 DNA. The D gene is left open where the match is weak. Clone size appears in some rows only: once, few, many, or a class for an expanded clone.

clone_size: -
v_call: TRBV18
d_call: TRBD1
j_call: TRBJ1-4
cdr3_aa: CASSPLGQTVKLFF
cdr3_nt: TGTGCCAGCTCACCGCTGGGACAGACGGTAAAACTGTTTTTT

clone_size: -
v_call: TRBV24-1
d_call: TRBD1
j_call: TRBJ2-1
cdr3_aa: CATSARPGQGVVGYNEQFF
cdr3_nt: TGTGCCACCAGTGCACGACCGGGACAGGGGGTCGTAGGGTACAATGAGCAGTTCTTC

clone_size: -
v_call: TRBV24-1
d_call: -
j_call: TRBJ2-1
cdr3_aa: CATSDLHGSTSNEQFF
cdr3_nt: TGTGCCACCAGTGATTTGCACGGGAGCACCTCCAATGAGCAGTTCTTC

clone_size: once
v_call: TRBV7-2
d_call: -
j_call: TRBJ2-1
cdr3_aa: CASSPRTPGYNEQFF
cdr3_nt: TGTGCCAGCAGCCCCCGGACCCCAGGGTACAATGAGCAGTTCTTC

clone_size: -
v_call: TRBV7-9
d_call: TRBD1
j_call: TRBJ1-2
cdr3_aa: CASSHGTGTGHIRDGYTF
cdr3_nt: TGTGCCAGCAGCCACGGAACGGGGACAGGGCATATTAGGGATGGCTACACCTTC

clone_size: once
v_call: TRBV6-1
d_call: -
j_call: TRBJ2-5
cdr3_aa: CASSDLQTIRETQYF
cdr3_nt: TGTGCCAGCAGTGACCTACAGACTATTAGAGAGACCCAGTACTTC

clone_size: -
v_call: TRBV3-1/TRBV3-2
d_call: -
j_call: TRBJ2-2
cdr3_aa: CASSQDQARTNTGELFF
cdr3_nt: TGTGCCAGCAGCCAAGATCAGGCTCGGACGAACACCGGGGAGCTGTTTTTT

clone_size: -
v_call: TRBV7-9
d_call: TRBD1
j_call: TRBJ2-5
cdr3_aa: CASSSSTGQETQYF
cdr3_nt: TGTGCCAGCAGCTCATCGACAGGGCAAGAGACCCAGTACTTC

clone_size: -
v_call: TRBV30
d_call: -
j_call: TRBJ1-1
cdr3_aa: CAWKKLNTEAFF
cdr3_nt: TGTGCCTGGAAAAAGTTAAACACTGAAGCTTTCTTT

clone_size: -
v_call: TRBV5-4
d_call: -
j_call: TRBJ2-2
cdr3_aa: CASSLGGPGTGELFF
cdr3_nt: TGTGCCAGCAGCTTAGGAGGGCCGGGGACCGGGGAGCTGTTTTTT

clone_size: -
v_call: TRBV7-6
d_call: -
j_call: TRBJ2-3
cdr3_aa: CASSLGVAYGSTDTQYF
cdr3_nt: TGTGCCAGCAGCTTAGGGGTAGCCTACGGAAGCACAGATACGCAGTATTTT

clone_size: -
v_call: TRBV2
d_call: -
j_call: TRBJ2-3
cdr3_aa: CASFRGEHVATDTQYF
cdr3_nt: TGTGCCAGTTTCCGAGGGGAGCACGTGGCCACAGATACGCAGTATTTT

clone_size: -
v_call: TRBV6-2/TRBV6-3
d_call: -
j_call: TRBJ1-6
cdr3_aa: CASSPRDTSPLHF
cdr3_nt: TGTGCCAGCAGTCCCCGGGACACTTCACCCCTCCACTTT

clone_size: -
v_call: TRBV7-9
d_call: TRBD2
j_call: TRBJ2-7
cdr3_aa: CASSPPAGDSHEQYF
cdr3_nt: TGTGCCAGCAGCCCACCAGCGGGAGATTCCCACGAGCAGTACTTC